This paragraph covers one TCR beta chain sequence. One junction end does not reproduce the germline sequence, and a read error may be involved. This sample was included in a study of blood T cell repertoires in COVID-19. Study context: The samples span acute and convalescent COVID-19 from the United States, Italy and Spain.

As processed by the authors: Amplification of reference gene primers provided the estimated nucleated cell counts. Method: immunoSEQ multiplex PCR; TCRdb's copy keeps in-frame clones and lacks some. The V and J calls and the clone size are those of that table, but D and trimming were determined from the DNA. Here the sample spans around 72,000 clones, more than 75% being singletons. CDR1 and CDR2 from the germline V gene are LGHDT and YNNKEL (reference sequence). The CDR3 has 13 amino acids. This TCR was sampled from a human donor in a cohort sampled during active COVID-19. This rearrangement joins TRBV3-1 (or the pseudogene TRBV3-2) to TRBJ1-4, with 8 bases lining up with TRBD1. Source material: peripheral blood. CDR3 nucleotides: TGTGCCAGCAGCCAAGGGGATTGGGACAGGATGGTTTTT. Its protein is CASSQGDWDRMVF.